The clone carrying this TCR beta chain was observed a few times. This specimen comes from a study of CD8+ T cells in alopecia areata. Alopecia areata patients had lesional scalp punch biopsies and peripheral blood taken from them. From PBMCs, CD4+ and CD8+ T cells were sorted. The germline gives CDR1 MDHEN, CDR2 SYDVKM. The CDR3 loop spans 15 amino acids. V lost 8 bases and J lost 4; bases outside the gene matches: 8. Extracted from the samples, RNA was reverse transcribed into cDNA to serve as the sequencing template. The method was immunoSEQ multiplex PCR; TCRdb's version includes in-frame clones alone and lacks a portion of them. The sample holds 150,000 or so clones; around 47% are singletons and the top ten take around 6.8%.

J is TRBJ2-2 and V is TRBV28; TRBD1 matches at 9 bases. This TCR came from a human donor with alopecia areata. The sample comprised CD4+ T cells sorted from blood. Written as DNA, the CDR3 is TGTGCCAGCCACACTACAGGGGGCGGCACCGGGGAGCTGTTTTTT. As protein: CASHTTGGGTGELFF. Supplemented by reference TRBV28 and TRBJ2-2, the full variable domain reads DVKVTQSSRYLVKRTGEKVFLECVQDMDHENMFWYRQDPGLGLRLIYFSYDVKMKEKGDIPEGYSVSREKKERFSLILESASTNQTSMYLCASHTTGGGTGELFFGEGSRLTVL.